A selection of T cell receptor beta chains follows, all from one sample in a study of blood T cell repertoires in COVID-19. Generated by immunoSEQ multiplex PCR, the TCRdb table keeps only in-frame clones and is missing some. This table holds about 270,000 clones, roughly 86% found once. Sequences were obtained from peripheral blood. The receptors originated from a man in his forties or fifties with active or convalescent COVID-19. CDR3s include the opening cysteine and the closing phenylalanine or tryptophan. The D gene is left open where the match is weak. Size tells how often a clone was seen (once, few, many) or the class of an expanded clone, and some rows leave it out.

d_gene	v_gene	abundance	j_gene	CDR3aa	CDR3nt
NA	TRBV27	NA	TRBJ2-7	CASSLSNSGGSEQYF	TGTGCCAGCAGTTTATCGAATTCAGGGGGGTCTGAGCAGTACTTC
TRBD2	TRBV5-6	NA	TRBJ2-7	CASSLGLAGWPTYEQYF	TGTGCCAGCAGCTTGGGGCTAGCGGGATGGCCAACCTACGAGCAGTACTTC
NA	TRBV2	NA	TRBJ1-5	CASRYRGGEGNQPQHF	TGTGCCAGCAGGTACCGCGGAGGGGAAGGCAATCAGCCCCAGCATTTT
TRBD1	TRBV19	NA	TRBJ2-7	CAAGQGKYEQYF	TGTGCGGCAGGACAGGGAAAGTACGAGCAGTACTTC
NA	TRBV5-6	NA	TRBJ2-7	CASSSVAYEQYF	TGTGCCAGCAGCTCCGTGGCTTACGAGCAGTACTTC
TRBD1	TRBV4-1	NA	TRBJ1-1	CASSQPGTGVEAFF	TGCGCCAGCAGCCAGCCCGGGACAGGGGTTGAAGCTTTCTTT
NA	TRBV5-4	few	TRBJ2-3	CASSRRGGTDTQYF	TGTGCCAGCAGCCGCAGGGGTGGGACAGATACGCAGTATTTT
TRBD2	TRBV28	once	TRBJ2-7	CASSPGTSGVSYEQYF	TGTGCCAGCAGTCCCGGGACTAGCGGGGTCTCCTACGAGCAGTACTTC
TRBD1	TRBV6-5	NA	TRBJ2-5	CASSYVGTGGLETQYF	TGTGCCAGCAGTTACGTCGGGACAGGGGGCCTAGAGACCCAGTACTTC
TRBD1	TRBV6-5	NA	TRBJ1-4	CASSSPGGTNEKLFF	TGTGCCAGCAGTTCTCCAGGGGGAACTAATGAAAAACTGTTTTTT
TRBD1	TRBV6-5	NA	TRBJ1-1	CASSRTGVNTEAFF	TGTGCCAGCAGTAGGACAGGGGTGAACACTGAAGCTTTCTTT
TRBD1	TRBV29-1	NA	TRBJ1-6	CSVVGQGDSPLHF	TGCAGCGTTGTTGGACAGGGAGATTCACCCCTCCACTTT
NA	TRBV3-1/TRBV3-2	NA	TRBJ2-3	CASSLREGADTQYF	TGTGCCAGCAGCCTGCGCGAGGGGGCAGATACGCAGTATTTT
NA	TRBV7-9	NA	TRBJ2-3	CASSLGVTTYTQYF	TGTGCCAGCAGCTTAGGGGTGACAACCTATACGCAGTATTTT
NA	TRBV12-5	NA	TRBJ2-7	CASGHRVHHSYEQYF	TGTGCTAGTGGCCACCGGGTCCACCACTCCTACGAGCAGTACTTC
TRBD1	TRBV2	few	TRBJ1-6	CASSVGQGISPLHF	TGTGCCAGCAGTGTCGGACAGGGAATAAGTCCCCTCCACTTT
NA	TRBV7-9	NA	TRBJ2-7	CASSLDSAYEQYF	TGTGCCAGCAGTCTCGACAGCGCCTACGAGCAGTACTTC
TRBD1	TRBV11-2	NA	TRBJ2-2	CASSHLRTGRNTGELFF	TGTGCCAGCAGCCACCTCCGGACAGGGAGGAACACCGGGGAGCTGTTTTTT
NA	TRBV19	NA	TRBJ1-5	CASSILIDGQPQHF	TGTGCCAGTAGTATACTTATCGACGGGCAGCCCCAGCATTTT
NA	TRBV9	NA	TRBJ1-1	CASSPTAGLNTEAFF	TGTGCCAGCAGCCCAACGGCGGGGCTGAACACTGAAGCTTTCTTT